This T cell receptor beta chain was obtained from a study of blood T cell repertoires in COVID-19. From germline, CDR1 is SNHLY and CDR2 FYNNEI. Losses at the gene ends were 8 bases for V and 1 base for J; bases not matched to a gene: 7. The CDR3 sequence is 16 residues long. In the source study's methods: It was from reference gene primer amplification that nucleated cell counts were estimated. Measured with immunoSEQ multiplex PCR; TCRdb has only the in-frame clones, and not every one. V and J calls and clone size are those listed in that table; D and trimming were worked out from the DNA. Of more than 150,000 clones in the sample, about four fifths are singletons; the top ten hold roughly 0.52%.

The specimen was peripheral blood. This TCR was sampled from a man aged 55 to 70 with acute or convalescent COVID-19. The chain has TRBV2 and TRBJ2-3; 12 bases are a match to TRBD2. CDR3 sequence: CASGLAGGLGTDTQYF. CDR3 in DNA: TGTGCCAGCGGCCTAGCGGGAGGGCTTGGCACAGATACGCAGTATTTT.